Listed below are T cell receptor beta chains from one sample, sequenced in a study of CD8 T cells in ankylosing spondylitis. Via MiXCR, TCRdb re-called the 5' RACE reads, giving one row per CDR3 protein. The profile covers approximately 45,000 distinct CDR3 sequences, with 4% appearing a single time and under 4.5% taken by the ten largest. What was sequenced was blood, either unsorted or a sorted T cell fraction (not recorded which). The receptors were sampled from a female donor with ankylosing spondylitis or in good health (not recorded which). Both conserved end residues are part of each CDR3. The D gene is left open where the match is weak. A clone size is listed for some rows: how often the clone was seen (once, few, many), or a class if it is expanded.

TRBD1	TRBV9	TRBJ1-3	many	17	CASSVEGQGYSGNTIYF	TGTGCCAGCAGCGTAGAGGGACAGGGCTACTCTGGAAACACCATATATTTT
TRBD2	TRBV9	TRBJ2-2	many	18	CASSLGPSGGANTGELFF	TGTGCCAGCAGCTTGGGGCCTAGCGGGGGGGCGAATACCGGGGAGCTGTTTTTT
NA	TRBV9	TRBJ1-4	many	17	CASSVGRTARTNEKLFF	TGTGCCAGCAGCGTAGGGCGGACGGCCCGAACTAATGAAAAACTGTTTTTT
NA	TRBV9	TRBJ1-2	many	13	CASSAGASYGYTF	TGTGCCAGCAGCGCGGGGGCAAGCTATGGCTACACCTTC
TRBD2	TRBV9	TRBJ2-1	NA	17	CASSVSPGGGDTMRQFF	TGTGCCAGCAGCGTCAGTCCAGGCGGGGGGGATACAATGAGGCAGTTCTTC
TRBD1	TRBV9	TRBJ2-7	NA	15	CASSVSGQGVREQYF	TGTGCCAGCAGCGTATCAGGACAGGGGGTCCGCGAGCAGTACTTC
TRBD2	TRBV9	TRBJ2-2	many	17	CASSAEISGGASGELFF	TGTGCCAGCAGCGCAGAGATTAGCGGGGGGGCATCTGGGGAGCTGTTTTTT
NA	TRBV9	TRBJ1-2	many	14	CASSTRTVNYGYTF	TGTGCCAGCAGCACCCGGACAGTTAACTATGGCTACACCTTC
TRBD2	TRBV9	TRBJ2-3	NA	16	CASSPTPGGSTDTQYF	TGTGCCAGCAGCCCCACGCCCGGGGGGTCCACAGATACGCAGTATTTT
TRBD1	TRBV9	TRBJ1-5	many	14	CASSGGQGRGPQHF	TGTGCCAGCAGCGGTGGACAGGGCCGAGGACCCCAGCATTTT
TRBD2	TRBV9	TRBJ2-2	many	14	CASTRGGAAGELFF	TGTGCCAGCACCCGCGGGGGGGCCGCCGGGGAGCTGTTTTTT
NA	TRBV9	TRBJ1-1	few	15	CASSPWGPKKTEAFF	TGTGCCAGCAGCCCTTGGGGACCAAAGAAGACTGAAGCTTTCTTT
NA	TRBV9	TRBJ2-2	few	15	CASSTQGLGSGELFF	TGTGCCAGCAGCACTCAGGGTTTGGGCTCCGGGGAGCTGTTTTTT
NA	TRBV9	TRBJ1-1	many	16	CASSVYTPLSGTEAFF	TGTGCCAGCAGCGTATACACCCCCCTTAGCGGCACTGAAGCTTTCTTT
NA	TRBV9	TRBJ1-2	many	16	CASSVVGQPGDYGYTF	TGTGCCAGCAGCGTAGTCGGACAGCCTGGGGACTATGGCTACACCTTC
NA	TRBV9	TRBJ1-1	many	14	CASSVGLGDTEAFF	TGTGCCAGCAGCGTAGGGTTAGGGGACACTGAAGCTTTCTTT
TRBD1	TRBV9	TRBJ1-1	many	15	CASNQITGVGTEAFF	TGTGCCAGCAACCAAATTACAGGGGTAGGAACTGAAGCTTTCTTT
NA	TRBV9	TRBJ2-1	NA	15	CTSSVDLPRYNEQFF	TGTACCAGCAGCGTAGACCTACCGAGGTACAATGAACAGTTCTTC
TRBD1	TRBV9	TRBJ2-2	NA	17	CASSVDLGQAYTGELFF	TGTGCCAGCAGCGTAGACCTCGGACAGGCGTACACCGGGGAGCTGTTTTTT
NA	TRBV9	TRBJ1-2	many	12	CASNTEAGGYTF	TGTGCCAGCAACACGGAGGCGGGCGGCTACACCTTC
TRBD2	TRBV9	TRBJ2-1	many	15	CASSSLGLADNEQFF	TGTGCCAGCAGCTCCCTCGGACTAGCCGACAATGAGCAGTTCTTC
NA	TRBV9	TRBJ1-5	medium-sized	14	CASSAAGSNQPQHF	TGTGCCAGCAGTGCCGCGGGAAGCAATCAGCCCCAGCATTTT
NA	TRBV9	TRBJ1-2	many	13	CASSPDGSYGYTF	TGTGCCAGCAGTCCCGACGGGAGCTATGGCTACACCTTC
NA	TRBV9	TRBJ1-5	many	13	CASSPGTDQPQHF	TGTGCCAGCAGCCCGGGGACGGATCAGCCCCAGCATTTT
NA	TRBV9	TRBJ2-2	many	15	CASSVVSGFVGELFF	TGTGCCAGCAGCGTAGTTTCAGGCTTTGTCGGGGAGCTGTTTTTT
TRBD2	TRBV23-1	TRBJ2-3	many	17	CASSRQPTSGVVDTQYF	TGCGCCAGCAGCCGCCAACCGACTAGCGGGGTTGTGGATACGCAGTATTTT
NA	TRBV9	TRBJ2-1	many	14	CASSRRGSYNEQFF	TGTGCCAGCAGCCGTAGGGGCTCCTACAATGAGCAGTTCTTC
NA	TRBV9	TRBJ2-7	many	14	CASSLTGRVDEQYF	TGTGCCAGCAGCCTGACAGGAAGGGTTGACGAGCAGTACTTC
NA	TRBV9	TRBJ2-2	many	14	CASSPWGAGEGLFF	TGTGCCAGCAGCCCTTGGGGGGCAGGAGAGGGGCTGTTTTTT
NA	TRBV9	TRBJ2-1	many	15	CASSVVGGAGNEQFF	TGTGCCAGCAGCGTAGTAGGAGGGGCGGGCAATGAGCAGTTCTTC
NA	TRBV9	TRBJ2-7	NA	18	CASSVGPGPQAGAYEQYF	TGTGCCAGCAGCGTAGGCCCAGGCCCCCAGGCGGGGGCTTACGAGCAGTACTTC
TRBD1	TRBV9	TRBJ2-7	many	14	CASSVETGVGEQYF	TGTGCCAGCAGCGTAGAGACAGGGGTCGGGGAGCAGTACTTC
TRBD2	TRBV9	TRBJ2-2	few	16	CASSSFSGGNTGELFF	TGTGCCAGCAGCTCTTTTAGCGGGGGGAACACCGGGGAGCTGTTTTTT
TRBD1	TRBV9	TRBJ2-1	many	16	CASSVGIGGGYNEQFF	TGTGCCAGCAGCGTAGGGATAGGGGGCGGCTACAATGAGCAGTTCTTC
NA	TRBV9	TRBJ1-3	many	16	CASSVEVSLSGNTIYF	TGTGCCAGCAGCGTAGAGGTTAGCCTCTCTGGAAACACCATATATTTT
NA	TRBV9	TRBJ2-2	many	17	CASRTEPGHLNTGELFF	TGTGCCAGCAGGACTGAGCCGGGACACCTGAACACCGGGGAGCTGTTTTTT
TRBD1	TRBV9	TRBJ1-5	many	15	CASSPGQLSNQPQHF	TGTGCCAGCAGCCCGGGACAGCTTAGCAATCAGCCCCAGCATTTT
NA	TRBV9	TRBJ2-3	many	15	CASSENPGGADTQYF	TGTGCCAGCAGCGAGAACCCGGGGGGCGCAGATACGCAGTATTTT
NA	TRBV9	TRBJ1-6	many	13	CASSTGQGSPLHF	TGTGCCAGCAGCACCGGACAAGGTTCACCCCTCCACTTT
TRBD2	TRBV9	TRBJ2-1	many	16	CASSVGRGDLYNEQFF	TGTGCCAGCAGCGTAGGCCGGGGGGACCTTTACAATGAGCAGTTCTTC
NA	TRBV9	TRBJ2-5	NA	18	CASSVSLAGHPNGETQYF	TGTGCCAGCAGCGTATCCCTTGCGGGACACCCTAACGGGGAGACCCAGTACTTC
NA	TRBV9	TRBJ1-3	many	16	CASSASGGNAGNTIYF	TGTGCCAGCAGCGCCTCGGGGGGCAACGCTGGAAACACCATATATTTT
NA	TRBV9	TRBJ2-2	many	14	CASTAGTNTGELFF	TGTGCCAGCACCGCGGGGACTAACACCGGGGAGCTGTTTTTT
NA	TRBV9	TRBJ1-2	many	15	CASSDTGQGDYGYTF	TGTGCCAGCAGCGATACGGGACAAGGGGACTATGGCTACACCTTC
NA	TRBV9	TRBJ1-5	many	14	CASSALGDNQPQHF	TGTGCCAGCAGTGCCCTGGGGGACAATCAGCCCCAGCATTTT
TRBD2	TRBV9	TRBJ2-3	many	14	CASQTSGGPDTQYF	TGTGCCAGCCAAACTAGCGGGGGGCCTGATACGCAGTATTTT
NA	TRBV9	TRBJ1-4	many	15	CASSPRQTLDEKLFF	TGTGCCAGCAGCCCGAGACAGACTCTGGATGAAAAACTGTTTTTT
NA	TRBV9	TRBJ2-5	many	13	CASSPGLKETQYF	TGTGCCAGCAGCCCGGGACTCAAAGAGACCCAGTACTTC
NA	TRBV9	TRBJ2-1	many	14	CASSVASSYNEQFF	TGTGCCAGCAGCGTCGCTAGCTCCTACAATGAGCAGTTCTTC
TRBD1	TRBV9	TRBJ1-2	many	16	CASSAPPRQGVSGYTF	TGTGCCAGCAGCGCTCCCCCTCGACAGGGGGTGAGTGGCTACACCTTC
NA	TRBV9	TRBJ1-2	many	14	CASSVALHSGGYTF	TGTGCCAGCAGCGTAGCTCTTCACTCGGGGGGCTACACCTTC
NA	TRBV9	TRBJ1-1	many	16	CASSASSGTTEGRAFF	TGTGCCAGCAGCGCCTCTTCCGGGACGACGGAGGGAAGGGCTTTCTTT
NA	TRBV9	TRBJ2-3	many	14	CASSADSRTNTQYF	TGTGCCAGCAGCGCAGACAGTCGCACGAATACGCAGTATTTT
TRBD2	TRBV9	TRBJ2-3	NA	15	CASSLSGGTTDTQYF	TGTGCCAGCAGCCTTAGCGGGGGGACCACAGATACGCAGTATTTT
TRBD1	TRBV9	TRBJ1-4	many	15	CASSVTGAPNEKLFF	TGTGCCAGCAGCGTCACAGGGGCGCCTAATGAAAAACTGTTTTTT
NA	TRBV9	TRBJ2-2	many	16	CASNPTGWRDTGELFF	TGTGCCAGCAACCCAACAGGGTGGAGGGACACCGGGGAGCTGTTTTTT
NA	TRBV9	TRBJ2-1	many	15	CASAGGLSSYNEQFF	TGTGCCAGCGCCGGGGGACTGAGCTCCTACAATGAGCAGTTCTTC
TRBD2	TRBV9	TRBJ2-5	many	15	CASSVYSGAGETQYF	TGTGCCAGCAGCGTATATAGCGGGGCTGGAGAGACCCAGTACTTC
NA	TRBV9	TRBJ1-1	many	14	CASTLGSTNTEAFF	TGTGCCAGCACCCTGGGGTCAACGAACACTGAAGCTTTCTTT